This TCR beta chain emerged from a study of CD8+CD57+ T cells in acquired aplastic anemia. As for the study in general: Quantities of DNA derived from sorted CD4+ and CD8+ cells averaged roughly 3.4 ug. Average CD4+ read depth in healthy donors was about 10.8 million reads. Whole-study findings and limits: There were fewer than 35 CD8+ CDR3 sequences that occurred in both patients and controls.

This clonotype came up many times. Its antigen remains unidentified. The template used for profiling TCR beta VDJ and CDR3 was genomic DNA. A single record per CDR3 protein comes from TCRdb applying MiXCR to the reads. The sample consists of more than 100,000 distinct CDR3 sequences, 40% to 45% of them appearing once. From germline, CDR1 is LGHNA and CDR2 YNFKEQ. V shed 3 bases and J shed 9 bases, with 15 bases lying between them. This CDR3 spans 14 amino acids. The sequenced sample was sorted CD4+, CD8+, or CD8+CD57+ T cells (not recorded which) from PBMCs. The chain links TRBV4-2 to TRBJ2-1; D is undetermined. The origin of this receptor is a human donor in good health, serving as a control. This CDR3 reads CASSHLGRKGEQFF. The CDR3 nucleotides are TGTGCCAGCAGCCACCTTGGAAGAAAAGGTGAGCAGTTCTTC.